The 13 T cell receptor beta chains reported below all come from one sample, sequenced in a study of T cell responses to AZD1222 COVID-19 vaccine. Some clones are missing from TCRdb's copy, which holds only in-frame ones; the method was immunoSEQ multiplex PCR. The table records some 70,000 clones, roughly 82% of them present only once. Sequences were derived from peripheral blood, sampled on day 0 of AZD1222 vaccination. The receptors derive from an adult in good health.

V usage is TRBV6-5 and J usage is TRBJ1-1, with TRBD1 as a possible D gene (6 bases). The CDR3 has 15 amino acids. Deletions cut 4 bases from V and 3 bases from J, with 15 bases between. Germline-derived CDR1 and CDR2 are MNHEY and SVGAGI. The CDR3 DNA follows: TGTGCCAGCAGTTTGATTAGCAGGGGCGACACTGAAGCTTTCTTT. This translates into CASSLISRGDTEAFF.

This clone was seen once. V is TRBV3-1 (or the pseudogene TRBV3-2) and J is TRBJ1-4; D remains ambiguous. The CDR3 has 13 amino acids. Trimming pared 4 bases from V and 2 bases from J, leaving 5 bases between. Germline lookup yields CDR1 LGHDT and CDR2 YNNKEL (reference sequence). The CDR3 DNA follows: TGTGCCAGCAGCCCCCCGACTAATGAAAAACTGTTTTTT. This translates into CASSPPTNEKLFF.

The chain employs TRBV30 and TRBJ1-1; 7 nucleotides match TRBD1. J was trimmed by 2 bases and V by 4 bases; bases with no gene match: 4. The CDR3 runs to 13 residues. In germline, CDR1 is GTSNPN, CDR2 SVGIG (reference sequence). The CDR3 sequence is CAWNRGRNTEAFF. DNA for the CDR3: TGTGCCTGGAACAGGGGAAGAAACACTGAAGCTTTCTTT.

The J gene is TRBJ1-1, the V gene TRBV5-4; no reliable D call. CDR1 is SGHNT, CDR2 YYREEE, per germline (reference sequence). The CDR3 totals 15 residues. V lost 4 bases, J lost 5 bases, and 18 bases lay in between. The CDR3 loop is CASSTPDSAGTEAFF. In DNA, the CDR3 is TGTGCCAGCAGCACGCCAGACTCGGCGGGGACTGAAGCTTTCTTT. Combining the CDR3 with reference TRBV5-4 and TRBJ1-1 gives the whole variable domain ETGVTQSPTHLIKTRGQQVTLRCSSQSGHNTVSWYQQALGQGPQFIFQYYREEENGRGNFPPRFSGLQFPNYSSELNVNALELDDSALYLCASSTPDSAGTEAFFGQGTRLTVV.

The chain joins TRBV7-8 to TRBJ2-5; maybe TRBD2 (5 bases). Looked up from germline, CDR1 is SGHVS and CDR2 is FQNEAQ. Trimming pared 1 base from V and 2 bases from J, leaving 8 bases between. There are 14 residues in the CDR3. The CDR3 spells CASSLGLAQETQYF. Written as DNA, the CDR3 is TGTGCCAGCAGCTTAGGGCTAGCTCAAGAGACCCAGTACTTC.

This rearrangement joins TRBV19 to TRBJ1-2; 8 bases are shared with TRBD1. Trimming at V came to 5 bases and at J to 0 bases, leaving 11 bases not matched to a gene. The CDR3 has 17 amino acids. CDR1 and CDR2 (germline): LNHDA, SQIVND (reference sequence). The CDR3 region is CASSRTGSSAANYGYTF. CDR3 DNA: TGTGCCAGTAGTCGGACAGGGAGCTCTGCGGCTAACTATGGCTACACCTTC.

This chain links TRBV5-1 with TRBJ2-7, with D perhaps assigned TRBD1 or TRBD2 (5 bases each). Germline CDR1 SGHRS, CDR2 YFSETQ. The CDR3 runs 14 residues. Trimming removed 1 base from V and 2 bases from J, with 10 bases in between. The CDR3 spells CASSLRDGPYEQYF. The CDR3 nucleotides are TGCGCCAGCAGCTTGCGGGACGGACCCTACGAGCAGTACTTC.

The CDR3 protein is CASSPLGEQFF. DNA for the CDR3: TGTGCCAGCAGTCCGTTAGGTGAGCAGTTCTTC. This chain links TRBV12-3 or TRBV12-4 with TRBJ2-1; D gene ambiguous. Trimming shortened V by 5 bases and J by 9 bases, and 8 bases separated the two germline ends. This CDR3 has 11 amino acids.

This chain uses TRBV5-6 with TRBJ1-1, with D possibly being TRBD1 (6 bases). There are 13 residues in the CDR3. Germline V gene lookup returns CDR1 SGHDT and CDR2 YYEEEE. Trimming shortened V by 2 bases and J by 4 bases, and 9 bases separated the two germline ends. CDR3 bases: TGTGCCAGCAGCTTCGGAGGGGGCACTGAAGCTTTCTTT. As protein: CASSFGGGTEAFF. The entire variable domain, with the rest obtained from reference TRBV5-6 and TRBJ1-1, is as follows: DAGVTQSPTHLIKTRGQQVTLRCSPKSGHDTVSWYQQALGQGPQFIFQYYEEEERQRGNFPDRFSGHQFPNYSSELNVNALLLGDSALYLCASSFGGGTEAFFGQGTRLTVV.

J is TRBJ1-2 and V is TRBV7-3; 7 positions match TRBD1. The junction had 7 bases not matched to a gene; V was cut back by 4 bases and J by 2 bases. Germline lookup yields CDR1 SGHTA and CDR2 FQGTGA. The CDR3 consists of 15 residues. This CDR3 is CASSSLWDRNYGYTF. Here the CDR3 DNA reads TGTGCCAGCAGCTCCCTATGGGACAGAAACTATGGCTACACCTTC.

The J gene is TRBJ1-6, the V gene TRBV4-2; 8 nucleotides align to TRBD1. CDR1 and CDR2 from the germline V gene are LGHNA and YNFKEQ. V trimming: 0 bases; J trimming: 2 bases; junction bases outside the gene matches: 0. The CDR3 extends over 16 amino acids. As DNA, the CDR3 is TGTGCCAGCAGCCAAGAGGACAGGGCCTATAATTCACCCCTCCACTTT. It translates to CASSQEDRAYNSPLHF.

This chain uses TRBV4-1 with TRBJ2-7; D remains ambiguous. The germline V and J ends were trimmed by 1 base and 4 bases, with 11 bases remaining between them. Per the germline V gene, CDR1 is MGHRA and CDR2 is YSYEKL. The CDR3 is made up of 14 amino acids. Here the CDR3 DNA reads TGCGCCAGCAGCCAAGTCCCAGGCCAGTACGAGCAGTACTTC. Its protein product is CASSQVPGQYEQYF.

V and J are TRBV7-8 and TRBJ2-3, with TRBD2 matching 16 bases. The J segment lost 3 bases and the V segment lost 4 bases, leaving 10 bases of the junction unmatched. Germline lookup yields CDR1 SGHVS and CDR2 FQNEAQ. The CDR3 runs to 19 residues. CDR3 protein: CASSSPGTSGGALTDTQYF. In nucleotides, the CDR3 is TGTGCCAGCAGCTCGCCCGGGACTAGCGGGGGGGCGTTAACAGATACGCAGTATTTT.